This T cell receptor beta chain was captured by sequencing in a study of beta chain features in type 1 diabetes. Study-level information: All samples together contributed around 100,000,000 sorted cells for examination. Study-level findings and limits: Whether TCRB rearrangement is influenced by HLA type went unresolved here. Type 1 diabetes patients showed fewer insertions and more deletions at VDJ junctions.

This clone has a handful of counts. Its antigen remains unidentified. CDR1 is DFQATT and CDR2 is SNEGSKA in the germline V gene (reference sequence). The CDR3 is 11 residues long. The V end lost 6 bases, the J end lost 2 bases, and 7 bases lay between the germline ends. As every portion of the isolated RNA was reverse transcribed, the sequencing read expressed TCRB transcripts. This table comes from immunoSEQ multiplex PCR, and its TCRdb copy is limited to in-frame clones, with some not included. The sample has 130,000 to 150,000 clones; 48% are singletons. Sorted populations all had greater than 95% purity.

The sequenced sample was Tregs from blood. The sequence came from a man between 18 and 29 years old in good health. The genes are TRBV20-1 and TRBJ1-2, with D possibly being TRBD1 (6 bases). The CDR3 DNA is TGCAGTGCCGGACAGAACTATGGCTACACCTTC. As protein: CSAGQNYGYTF.